This TCR beta chain was found in a study of blood T cell repertoires in COVID-19. Across the whole study: Italy, Spain and the United States were the sources of the convalescent and acute COVID-19 samples. PBMCs, B-cell-depleted T cells, or T cells were the source of the cDNA or gDNA that made up the material.

Participants, about 18 to 90 years old, spanned 25 or so US areas. Two negative PCRs, clearance, or symptom resolution were required of recovered Cohort 3 donors. The data were produced by immunoSEQ multiplex PCR, yet TCRdb's version contains in-frame clones alone and is incomplete. The sample consists of hundreds of thousands of clones, about 87% of them appearing once. Germline-derived CDR1 and CDR2 are SGHDT and YYEEEE. The CDR3 spans 15 residues. V shed 4 bases and J 2 bases; nucleotides not matched to a gene: 6. This receptor was taken from a woman aged 45-59 years who had recovered from COVID-19. The V call is TRBV5-6, the J call TRBJ2-3; TRBD2 matches at 8 bases. The sample consisted of PBMCs or T cells enriched from blood (not recorded which). The CDR3 is CASSALAAPTDTQYF. The CDR3 DNA follows: TGTGCCAGCAGCGCACTAGCGGCGCCCACAGATACGCAGTATTTT.